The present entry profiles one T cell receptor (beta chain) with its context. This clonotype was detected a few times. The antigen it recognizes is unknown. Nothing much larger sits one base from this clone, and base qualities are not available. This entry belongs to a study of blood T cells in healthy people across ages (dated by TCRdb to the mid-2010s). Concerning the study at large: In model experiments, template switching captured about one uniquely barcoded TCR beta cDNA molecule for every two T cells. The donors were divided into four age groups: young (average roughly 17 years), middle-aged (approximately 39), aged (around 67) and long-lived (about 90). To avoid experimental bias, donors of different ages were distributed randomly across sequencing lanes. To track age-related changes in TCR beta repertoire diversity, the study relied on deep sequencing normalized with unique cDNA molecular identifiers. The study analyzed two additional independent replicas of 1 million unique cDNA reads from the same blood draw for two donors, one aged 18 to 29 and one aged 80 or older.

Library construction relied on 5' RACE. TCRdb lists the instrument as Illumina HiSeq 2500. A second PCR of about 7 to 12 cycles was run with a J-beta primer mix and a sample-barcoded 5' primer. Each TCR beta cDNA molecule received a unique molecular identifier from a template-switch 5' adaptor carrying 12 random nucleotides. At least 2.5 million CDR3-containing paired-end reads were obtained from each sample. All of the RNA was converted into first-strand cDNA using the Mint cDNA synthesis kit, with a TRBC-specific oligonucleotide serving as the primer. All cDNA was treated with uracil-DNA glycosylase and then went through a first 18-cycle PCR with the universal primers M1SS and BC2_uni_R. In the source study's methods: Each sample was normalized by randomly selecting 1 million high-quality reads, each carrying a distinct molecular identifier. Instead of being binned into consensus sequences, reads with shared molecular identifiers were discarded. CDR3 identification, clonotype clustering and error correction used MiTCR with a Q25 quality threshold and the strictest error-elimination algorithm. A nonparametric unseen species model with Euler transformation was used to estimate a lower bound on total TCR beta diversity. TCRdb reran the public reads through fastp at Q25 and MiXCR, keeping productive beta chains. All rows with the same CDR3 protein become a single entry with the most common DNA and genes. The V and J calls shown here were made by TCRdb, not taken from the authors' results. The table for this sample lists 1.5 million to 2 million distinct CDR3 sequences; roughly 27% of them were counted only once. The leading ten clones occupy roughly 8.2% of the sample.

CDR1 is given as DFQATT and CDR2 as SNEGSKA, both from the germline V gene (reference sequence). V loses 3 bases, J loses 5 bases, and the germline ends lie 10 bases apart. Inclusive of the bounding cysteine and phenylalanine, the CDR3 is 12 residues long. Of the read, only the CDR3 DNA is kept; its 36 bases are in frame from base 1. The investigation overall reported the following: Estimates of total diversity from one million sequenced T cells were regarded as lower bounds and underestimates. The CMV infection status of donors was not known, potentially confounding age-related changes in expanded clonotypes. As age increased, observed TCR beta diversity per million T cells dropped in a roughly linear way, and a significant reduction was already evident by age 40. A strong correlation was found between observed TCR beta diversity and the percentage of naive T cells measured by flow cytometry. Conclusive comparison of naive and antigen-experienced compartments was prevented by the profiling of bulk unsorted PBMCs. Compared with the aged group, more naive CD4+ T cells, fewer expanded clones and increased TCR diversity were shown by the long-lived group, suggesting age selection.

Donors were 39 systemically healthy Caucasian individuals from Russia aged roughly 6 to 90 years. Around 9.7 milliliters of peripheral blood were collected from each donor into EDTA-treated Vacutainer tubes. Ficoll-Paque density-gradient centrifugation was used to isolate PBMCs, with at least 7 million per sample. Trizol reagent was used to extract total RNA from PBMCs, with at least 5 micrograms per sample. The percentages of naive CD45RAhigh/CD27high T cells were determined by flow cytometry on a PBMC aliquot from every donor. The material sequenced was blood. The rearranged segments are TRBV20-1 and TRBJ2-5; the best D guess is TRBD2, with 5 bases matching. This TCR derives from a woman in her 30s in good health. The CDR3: CSASEGFETQYF. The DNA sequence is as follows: TGCAGTGCTAGCGAGGGTTTCGAGACCCAGTACTTC.